This is a list of T cell receptor beta chains from one sample in a study of T cell repertoires in cytomegalovirus infection. Using its own MiXCR run on the reads, TCRdb lists one record per CDR3 protein. The sample contains some 270,000 distinct CDR3 sequences, over 15% of which appear only once. Sequenced: CD8+ T cells from PBMCs. The receptors were sampled from a human donor in good health (CMV status not recorded). Some clones in this sample may be carry-over from other donors' samples. Each CDR3 is given with its conserved first and last residue. The D gene is left open where the match is weak. A row's size may be missing; if present it is once, few, many or a size class.

>TRBD1|TRBV19|many|15|TRBJ2-1
TGTGCCAGTAGTGAACAGGGGTCGGGGTACAATGAGCAGTTCTTC
CASSEQGSGYNEQFF
>TRBD1|TRBV6-6|many|19|TRBJ2-2
TGTGCCAGCAGTTACTCGGCGGACAGGGGGGTTATGGATGCCGGGGAGCTGTTTTTT
CASSYSADRGVMDAGELFF
>TRBD2|TRBV6-1|few|16|TRBJ2-5
TGTGCCAGCAGCGAAACCCTAGCGGGGGTTCGGGAGACCCAGTACTTC
CASSETLAGVRETQYF
>.|TRBV28|few|13|TRBJ1-2
TGTGCCAGCAGTTTGGTAGGGACAAATGGCTACACCTTC
CASSLVGTNGYTF
>.|TRBV13|few|15|TRBJ2-7
TGTGCCAGCAGCTTAGGCTTAAGCGGATCCTACGAGCAGTACTTC
CASSLGLSGSYEQYF
>.|TRBV7-6|few|15|TRBJ1-1
TGTGCCAGCAGCCCGGATGGGGTCGTGAACACTGAAGCTTTCTTT
CASSPDGVVNTEAFF
>.|TRBV15|few|15|TRBJ1-1
TGTGCCACCAGCAGAGCGGAGGTCTTGAACACTGAAGCTTTCTTT
CATSRAEVLNTEAFF
>.|TRBV20-1|.|15|TRBJ1-5
TGCAGTGCTACAGTAGAGCTATCAGCGGGTCAGCCCCAGCATTTT
CSATVELSAGQPQHF
>.|TRBV6-2/TRBV6-3|few|13|TRBJ2-1
TGTGCCAGCAGTTACGAGACGAACAATGAGCAGTTCTTC
CASSYETNNEQFF
>.|TRBV7-2|many|13|TRBJ1-1
TGTGCCAGCATCTTCGGGAGGAACACTGAAGCTTTCTTT
CASIFGRNTEAFF
>.|TRBV28|many|14|TRBJ2-1
TGTGCCAGCAGCTACGACCGGGGAGGTGATGAGCAGTTCTTC
CASSYDRGGDEQFF
>TRBD1|TRBV28|.|15|TRBJ2-7
TGTGCCAGCAGCCCTGGGACAGGTGTCGACTACGAGCAGTACTTC
CASSPGTGVDYEQYF
>TRBD2|TRBV19|many|15|TRBJ2-1
TGTGCCAGTAGCCCGACTAGCGGATCCTACAATGAGCAGTTCTTC
CASSPTSGSYNEQFF
>.|TRBV7-9|few|17|TRBJ2-2
TGTGCCAGCAGCGCTCCTACAGGGAAAGGGAACACCGGGGAGCTGTTTTTT
CASSAPTGKGNTGELFF
>TRBD1|TRBV3-1|.|12|TRBJ1-2
TGTGCCAGCAGGGGGGACAGCTATGGCTACACCTTC
CASRGDSYGYTF
>.|TRBV27|.|16|TRBJ2-5
TGTGCCAGCAGTCCAAGGACAGATACCTCAAGATGGACCCAGTACTTC
CASSPRTDTSRWTQYF
>.|TRBV9|.|15|TRBJ2-7
TGTGCCAGCAGCGCCCATCCGACATCAAGCTACGAGCAGTACTTC
CASSAHPTSSYEQYF
>.|TRBV27|few|16|TRBJ1-5
TGTGCCAGCAGCCCCCTAACAGGGAACGAGCATCAGCCCCAGCATTTT
CASSPLTGNEHQPQHF
>TRBD1|TRBV7-9|few|13|TRBJ1-2
TGTGCCAGCAGCTTAGCACCCGTGGACAGGGAGGGCTTC
CASSLAPVDREGF
>TRBD1|TRBV7-9|.|18|TRBJ1-2
TGTGCCAGCAGCTCTCCCCGGGACAGGGTGGGAGATAACTATGGCTACACCTTC
CASSSPRDRVGDNYGYTF
>.|TRBV7-2|many|15|TRBJ2-2
TGTGCCAGCAGCCCCCTCGCTGGCCCAGGGGGGGAGCTGTTTTTT
CASSPLAGPGGELFF
>.|TRBV29-1|.|12|TRBJ2-1
TGCAGCGTTGACGTGTCCTACAATGAGCTGTTCTTC
CSVDVSYNELFF
>.|TRBV14|.|16|TRBJ1-6
TGTGCCAGCAGCCAAGGTGCGGGCTCCTATAATTCACCCCTCCACTTT
CASSQGAGSYNSPLHF
>.|TRBV28|.|16|TRBJ2-2
TGTGCCAGCAGGACCCTAACGGGGGGCTACGCCGGGGAGCTGTTTTTT
CASRTLTGGYAGELFF
>.|TRBV7-4|.|14|TRBJ1-4
TGTGCCAGCAGCTTCTCAGAAACAGATGAAAAACTGTTTTTT
CASSFSETDEKLFF
>TRBD1|TRBV7-9|.|16|TRBJ2-3
TGTGCCAGCAGCCCGCGGACAGGGAAGAGCACAGATACGCAGTATTTT
CASSPRTGKSTDTQYF
>TRBD1|TRBV10-3|few|13|TRBJ2-7
TGTGCCATCAGCGAGAGGGACAGGTACGAGCAGTACTTC
CAISERDRYEQYF
>TRBD1|TRBV28|few|13|TRBJ2-7
TGTGCCAGCAAATTGACAGGGAGCTACGAGCAGTACTTC
CASKLTGSYEQYF
>.|TRBV6-1|few|15|TRBJ2-7
TGTGCCAGCAGTGAGCCCCCGGGACCGAACTACGAGCAGTACTTC
CASSEPPGPNYEQYF
>TRBD1|TRBV29-1|few|14|TRBJ2-3
TGCAGCGTTGATGGACAGGGCATCACAGATACGCAGTATTTT
CSVDGQGITDTQYF
>TRBD2|TRBV27|few|18|TRBJ2-5
TGTGCCAGCAGTCCTGACCCCTTTGCGGGGGGTTTCCAAGAGACCCAGTACTTC
CASSPDPFAGGFQETQYF
>TRBD1|TRBV7-6|few|14|TRBJ1-2
TGTGCCAGCAGCTTAGTAAGCACAGGGGATAGCTACACCTTC
CASSLVSTGDSYTF
>.|TRBV2|few|17|TRBJ2-4
TGTGCCAGCAGTGAACCGCCTGGGGTAGTAGCCAAAAACATTCAGTACTTC
CASSEPPGVVAKNIQYF
>.|TRBV6-2/TRBV6-3|few|16|TRBJ2-5
TGTGCCAGCAGTTACTCAAGGGGCTTTTTCCAAGAGACCCAGTACTTC
CASSYSRGFFQETQYF
>TRBD1|TRBV5-6|few|14|TRBJ2-7
TGTGCCAGCAGCTCAGCTAGACAGGGGCCCGAGCAGTACTTC
CASSSARQGPEQYF
>.|TRBV12-3/TRBV12-4|many|13|TRBJ1-5
TGTGCCAGCAGTTTACGGGGGGATCAGCCCCAGCATTTT
CASSLRGDQPQHF
>.|TRBV28|.|11|TRBJ1-5
TGTGCCAGCAGCGACCGGGAGCCCCAGCATTTT
CASSDREPQHF
>.|TRBV5-8|few|17|TRBJ2-3
TGTGCCAGCAGCTTGGCCTCGCGGGCTATTCTCACAGATACGCAGTATTTT
CASSLASRAILTDTQYF
>.|TRBV28|few|14|TRBJ1-5
TGTGCCAGCAGTTTGACTTGGGGCAATCAGCCCCAGCATTTT
CASSLTWGNQPQHF